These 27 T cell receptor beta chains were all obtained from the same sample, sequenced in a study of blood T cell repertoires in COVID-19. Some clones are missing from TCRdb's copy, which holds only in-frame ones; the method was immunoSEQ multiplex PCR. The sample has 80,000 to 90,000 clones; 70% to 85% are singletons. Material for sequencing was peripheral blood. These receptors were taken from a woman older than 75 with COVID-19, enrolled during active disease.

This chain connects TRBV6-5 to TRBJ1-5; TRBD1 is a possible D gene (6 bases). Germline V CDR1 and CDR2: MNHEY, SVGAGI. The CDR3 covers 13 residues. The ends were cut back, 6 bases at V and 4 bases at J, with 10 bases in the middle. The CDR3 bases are TGTGCCAGCAGCCGGGACACAAATCAGCCCCAGCATTTT. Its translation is CASSRDTNQPQHF.

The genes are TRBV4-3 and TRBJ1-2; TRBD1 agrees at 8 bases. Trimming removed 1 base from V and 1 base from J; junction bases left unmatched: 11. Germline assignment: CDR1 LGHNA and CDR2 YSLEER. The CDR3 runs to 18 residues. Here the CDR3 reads CASSQVQPDRDGNYGYTF. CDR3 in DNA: TGCGCCAGCAGCCAAGTACAACCGGACAGGGACGGTAACTATGGCTACACCTTC.

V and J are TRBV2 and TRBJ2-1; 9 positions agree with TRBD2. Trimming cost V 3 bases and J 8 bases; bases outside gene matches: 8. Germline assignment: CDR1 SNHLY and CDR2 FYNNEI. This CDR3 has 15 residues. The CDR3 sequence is CASSDGLAGLYEQFF. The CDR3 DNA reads TGTGCCAGCAGTGATGGGCTAGCGGGGCTTTATGAGCAGTTCTTC.

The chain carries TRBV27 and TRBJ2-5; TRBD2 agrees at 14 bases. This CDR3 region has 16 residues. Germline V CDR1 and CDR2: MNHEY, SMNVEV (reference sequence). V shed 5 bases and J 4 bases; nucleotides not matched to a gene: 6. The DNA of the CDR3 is TGTGCCAGCAGTCTGGGACTAGCGGGAGTCGGAGAGACCCAGTACTTC. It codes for CASSLGLAGVGETQYF.

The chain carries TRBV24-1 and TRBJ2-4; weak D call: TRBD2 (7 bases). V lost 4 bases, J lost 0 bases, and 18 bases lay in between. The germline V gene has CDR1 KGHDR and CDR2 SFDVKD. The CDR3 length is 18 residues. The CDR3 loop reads CATSEGGGGQLAKNIQYF. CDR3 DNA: TGTGCCACCAGTGAGGGGGGGGGAGGACAGCTAGCCAAAAACATTCAGTACTTC.

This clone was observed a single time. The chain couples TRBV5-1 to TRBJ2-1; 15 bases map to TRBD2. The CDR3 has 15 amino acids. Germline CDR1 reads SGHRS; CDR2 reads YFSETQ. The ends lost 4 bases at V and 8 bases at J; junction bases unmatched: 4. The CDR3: CASSTGLAGGDEQFF. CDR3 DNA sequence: TGCGCCAGCAGCACCGGACTAGCGGGAGGGGATGAGCAGTTCTTC.

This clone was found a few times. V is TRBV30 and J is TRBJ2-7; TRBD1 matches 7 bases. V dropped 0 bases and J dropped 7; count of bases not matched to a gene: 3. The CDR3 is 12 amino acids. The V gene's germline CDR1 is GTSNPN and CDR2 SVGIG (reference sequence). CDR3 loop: CAWSVGRGEQYF. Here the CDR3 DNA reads TGTGCCTGGAGTGTCGGCAGGGGGGAGCAGTACTTC.

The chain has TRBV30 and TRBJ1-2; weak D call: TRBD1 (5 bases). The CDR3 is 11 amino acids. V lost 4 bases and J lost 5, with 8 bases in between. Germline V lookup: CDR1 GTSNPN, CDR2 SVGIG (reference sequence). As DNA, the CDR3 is TGTGCCTGGAACAGGTTTTATGGCTACACCTTC. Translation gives CAWNRFYGYTF. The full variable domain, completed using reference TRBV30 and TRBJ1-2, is SQTIHQWPATLVQPVGSPLSLECTVEGTSNPNLYWYRQAAGRGLQLLFYSVGIGQISSEVPQNLSASRPQDRQFILSSKKLLLSDSGFYLCAWNRFYGYTFGSGTRLTVV.

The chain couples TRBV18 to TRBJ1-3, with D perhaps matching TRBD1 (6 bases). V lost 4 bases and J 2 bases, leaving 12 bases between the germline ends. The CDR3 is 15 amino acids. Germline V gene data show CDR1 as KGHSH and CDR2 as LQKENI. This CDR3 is CASSLDRTAGNTIYF. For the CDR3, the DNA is TGTGCCAGCTCACTAGACAGGACCGCTGGAAACACCATATATTTT.

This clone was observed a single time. CDR3 in DNA: TGTGCCTGGAGTGTACTAGCGTGGACCGGGGAGCTGTTTTTT. It translates to CAWSVLAWTGELFF. J is TRBJ2-2 and V is TRBV30; 7 nucleotides match TRBD2. The CDR3 runs 14 residues. Germline V gene sequence: CDR1 GTSNPN, CDR2 SVGIG (reference sequence). V shed 0 bases and J 5 bases; nucleotides not matched to a gene: 3.

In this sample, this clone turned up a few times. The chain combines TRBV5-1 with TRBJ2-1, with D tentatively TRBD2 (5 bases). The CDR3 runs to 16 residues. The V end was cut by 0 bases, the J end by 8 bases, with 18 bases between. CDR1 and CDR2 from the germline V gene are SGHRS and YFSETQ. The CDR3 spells CASSLGAGLPKDEQFF. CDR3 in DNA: TGCGCCAGCAGCTTGGGTGCGGGTCTCCCCAAGGATGAGCAGTTCTTC.

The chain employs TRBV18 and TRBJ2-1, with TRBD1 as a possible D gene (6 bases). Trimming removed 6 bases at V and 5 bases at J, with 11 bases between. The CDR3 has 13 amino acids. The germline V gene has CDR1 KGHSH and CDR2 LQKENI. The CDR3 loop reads CASSLGADNEQFF. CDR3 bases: TGTGCCAGCTCCCTGGGGGCCGACAATGAGCAGTTCTTC.

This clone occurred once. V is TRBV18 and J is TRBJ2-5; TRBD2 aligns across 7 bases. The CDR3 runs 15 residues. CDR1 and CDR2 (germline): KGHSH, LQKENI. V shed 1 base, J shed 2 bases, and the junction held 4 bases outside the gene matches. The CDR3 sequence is CASSPRGGIQETQYF. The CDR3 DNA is TGTGCCAGCTCACCACGGGGAGGGATACAAGAGACCCAGTACTTC.

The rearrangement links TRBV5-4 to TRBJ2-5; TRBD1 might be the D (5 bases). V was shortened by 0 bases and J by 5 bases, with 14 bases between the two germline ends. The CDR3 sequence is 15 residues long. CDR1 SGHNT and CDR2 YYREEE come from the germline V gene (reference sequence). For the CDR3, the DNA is TGTGCCAGCAGCTTGGGGACACATCCCTCGGAGACCCAGTACTTC. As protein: CASSLGTHPSETQYF.

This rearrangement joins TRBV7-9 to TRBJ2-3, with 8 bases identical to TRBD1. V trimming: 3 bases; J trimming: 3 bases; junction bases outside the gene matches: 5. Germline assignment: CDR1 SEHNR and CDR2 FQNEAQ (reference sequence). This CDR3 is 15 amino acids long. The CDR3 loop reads CASSFLGQGTDTQYF. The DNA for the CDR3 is TGTGCCAGCAGCTTTCTCGGACAGGGAACAGATACGCAGTATTTT.

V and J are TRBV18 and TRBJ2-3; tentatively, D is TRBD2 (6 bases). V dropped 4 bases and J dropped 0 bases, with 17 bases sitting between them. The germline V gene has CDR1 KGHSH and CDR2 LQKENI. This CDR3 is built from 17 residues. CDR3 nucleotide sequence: TGTGCCAGCTCACTATCTCCCGGAGGGGACAGCACAGATACGCAGTATTTT. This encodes CASSLSPGGDSTDTQYF. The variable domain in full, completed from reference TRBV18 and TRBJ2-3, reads NAGVMQNPRHLVRRRGQEARLRCSPMKGHSHVYWYRQLPEEGLKFMVYLQKENIIDESGMPKERFSAEFPKEGPSILRIQQVVRGDSAAYFCASSLSPGGDSTDTQYFGPGTRLTVL.

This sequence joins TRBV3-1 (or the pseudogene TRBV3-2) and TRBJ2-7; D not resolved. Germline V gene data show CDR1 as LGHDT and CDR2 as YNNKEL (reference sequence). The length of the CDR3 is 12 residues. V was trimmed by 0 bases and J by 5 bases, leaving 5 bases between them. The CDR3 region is CASSQDPDEQYF. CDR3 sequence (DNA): TGTGCCAGCAGCCAAGATCCAGACGAGCAGTACTTC.

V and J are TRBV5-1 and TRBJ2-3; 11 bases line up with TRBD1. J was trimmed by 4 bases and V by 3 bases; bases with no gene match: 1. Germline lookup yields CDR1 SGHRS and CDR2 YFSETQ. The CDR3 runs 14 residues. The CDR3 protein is CASSSGQGADTQYF. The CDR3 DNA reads TGCGCCAGCAGCTCGGGACAGGGGGCAGATACGCAGTATTTT.

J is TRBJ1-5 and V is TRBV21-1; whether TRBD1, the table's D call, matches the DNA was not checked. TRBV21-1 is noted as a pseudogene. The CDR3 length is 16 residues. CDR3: CASSNPGQGQDQPQHF. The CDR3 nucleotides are TGTGCCAGCAGCAATCCGGGACAGGGACAAGATCAGCCCCAGCATTTT.

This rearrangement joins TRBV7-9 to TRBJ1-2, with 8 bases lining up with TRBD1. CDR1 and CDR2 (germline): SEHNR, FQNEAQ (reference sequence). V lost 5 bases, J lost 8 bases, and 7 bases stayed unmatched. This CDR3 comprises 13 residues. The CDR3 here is CASSAQGALGYTF. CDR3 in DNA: TGTGCCAGCAGCGCCCAGGGGGCTCTCGGCTACACCTTC.

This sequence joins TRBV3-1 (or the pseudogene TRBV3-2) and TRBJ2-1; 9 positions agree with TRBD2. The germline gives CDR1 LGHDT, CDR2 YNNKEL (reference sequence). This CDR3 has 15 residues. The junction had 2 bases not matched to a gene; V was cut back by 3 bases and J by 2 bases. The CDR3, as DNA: TGTGCCAGCAGCCATCTAGCGGGACCCTACAATGAGCAGTTCTTC. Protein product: CASSHLAGPYNEQFF.

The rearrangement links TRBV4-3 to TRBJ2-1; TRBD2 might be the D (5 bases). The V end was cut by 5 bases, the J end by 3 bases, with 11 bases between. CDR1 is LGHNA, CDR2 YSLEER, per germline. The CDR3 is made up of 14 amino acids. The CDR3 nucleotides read TGCGCCAGCAGCAAGGCGGGTCTCTACAATGAGCAGTTCTTC. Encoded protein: CASSKAGLYNEQFF.

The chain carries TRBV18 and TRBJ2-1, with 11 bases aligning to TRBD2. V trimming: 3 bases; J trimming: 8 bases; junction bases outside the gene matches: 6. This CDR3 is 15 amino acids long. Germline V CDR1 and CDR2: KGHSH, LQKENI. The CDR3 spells CASSPLAGGLDEQFF. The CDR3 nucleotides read TGTGCCAGCTCACCGCTAGCGGGAGGTCTGGATGAGCAGTTCTTC.

The DNA for the CDR3 is TGTGCCAGCAGTCACCCAGGGGCGTACTTC. As protein: CASSHPGAYF. This rearrangement joins TRBV2 to TRBJ2-7, with a possible D match to TRBD1 (6 bases). CDR1 SNHLY and CDR2 FYNNEI come from the germline V gene. Trimming removed 5 bases from V and 12 bases from J, with 11 bases in between. This CDR3 has 10 amino acids.

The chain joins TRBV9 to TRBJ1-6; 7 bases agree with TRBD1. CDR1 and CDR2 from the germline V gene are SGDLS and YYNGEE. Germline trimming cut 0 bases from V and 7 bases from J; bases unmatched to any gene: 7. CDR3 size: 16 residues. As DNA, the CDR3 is TGTGCCAGCAGCGTAGGACCCAGACAGGGAAATTCACCCCTCCACTTT. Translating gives CASSVGPRQGNSPLHF.

This chain's CDR3 is CASSGPFPGVPLHF. CDR3 in DNA: TGTGCCAGCAGTGGCCCTTTCCCGGGGGTTCCCCTCCACTTT. The chain employs TRBV6-4 and TRBJ1-6; D might be TRBD1 (5 bases). With 4 bases removed from V and 13 bases from J, the gap between germline ends came to 17 bases. Germline V gene data show CDR1 as MRHNA and CDR2 as SNTAGT. The CDR3 is 14 amino acids.

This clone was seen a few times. CDR3: CASSRGTSGGNEQFF. DNA for the CDR3: TGTGCCAGCAGCCGTGGGACTAGCGGGGGCAATGAGCAGTTCTTC. The chain joins TRBV7-3 to TRBJ2-1, with 14 bases identical to TRBD2. This CDR3 comprises 15 residues. Germline CDR1 and CDR2: SGHTA and FQGTGA. V trimming: 5 bases; J trimming: 6 bases; junction bases outside the gene matches: 3.